This T cell receptor (beta chain) was captured by sequencing in a study of human T cells and chemical hapten exposure. Broader study findings: It should be noted that donors had alopecia, so their immune response may differ from healthy people's.

Time point denoted: patch test 3, about 24 weeks after DPC sensitization. The sample's treatment: therapeutic diphenylcyclopropenone sensitization with weekly scalp DPC. TCRdb re-analysed the RACE reads in MiXCR, keeping a single row per CDR3 protein. The sample consists of just under 65,000 distinct CDR3 sequences, roughly 9.6% of them appearing once. About this clonotype: What it binds is unknown.

The CDR3 extends over 16 amino acids. Per the germline V gene, CDR1 is MNHNY and CDR2 is SVGAGI (reference sequence). V trimming: 6 bases; J trimming: 1 base; junction bases outside the gene matches: 10. This sequence joins TRBV6-6 and TRBJ1-2; 8 bases agree with TRBD1. This receptor was identified in a woman in her twenties or thirties with alopecia areata. Some clones in this sample may be carry-over from other donors' samples. The source was whole blood, collected in connection with sensitization to the hapten diphenylcyclopropenone (DPC). CDR3 bases: TGTGCCAGCAGCTCCCCCCGGGACAGGAATAACTATGGCTACACCTTC. Its protein product is CASSSPRDRNNYGYTF.